The following is a TCR beta chain sequence with its context. Up to about 2 ug genomic DNA was used for TCRB CDR3 amplification. The PCR used 60 V beta and 13 J beta primers. Measured with immunoSEQ multiplex PCR; TCRdb has only the in-frame clones, and not every one. In the table there are roughly 100,000 clones, more than 80% of which are singletons. CDR1 and CDR2 (germline): SGHRS, YFSETQ. Deletions cut 5 bases from V and 0 bases from J, with 9 bases between. The CDR3 runs 15 residues. These data originate in a study of glioma-infiltrating T cells after dendritic cell vaccination. Sequencing was performed on blood, taken before dendritic cell vaccination. The source is a human donor with glioblastoma. The chain couples TRBV5-1 to TRBJ2-6, with a tentative D call TRBD1 (5 bases). The CDR3 DNA reads TGCGCCAGCAGTGCGGACACCTCTGGGGCCAACGTCCTGACTTTC. As protein: CASSADTSGANVLTF.